These 5 T cell receptor beta chains were sequenced from one sample in a study of blood T cell repertoires in COVID-19. Measured with immunoSEQ multiplex PCR; TCRdb has only the in-frame clones, and not every one. The table lists under 200,000 clones, over 70% of them singletons, with roughly 6% in the top ten. Sequences were obtained from PBMCs or T cells enriched from blood (not recorded which). The receptors come from a woman aged 40 to 50 with acute COVID-19.

The chain couples TRBV6-5 to TRBJ2-1, with D perhaps TRBD2 (5 bases). The CDR3 is 12 amino acids. CDR1 and CDR2 (germline): MNHEY, SVGAGI. The V and J ends lost 6 bases and 8 bases respectively, with 11 bases between them. The CDR3, as DNA: TGTGCCAGCAGATCTAGCAGTTATGAGCAGTTCTTC. Its protein is CASRSSSYEQFF.

The rearrangement links TRBV2 to TRBJ2-5; 9 nucleotides match TRBD2. The CDR3 runs 16 residues. Germline values: CDR1 SNHLY, CDR2 FYNNEI. Trimming at V came to 6 bases and at J to 7 bases, leaving 15 bases not matched to a gene. The CDR3 loop is CASRAADSGSGGTQYF. Here the CDR3 DNA reads TGTGCCAGCAGGGCAGCTGATAGCGGGAGCGGGGGGACCCAGTACTTC.

The chain recombines TRBV18 with TRBJ2-1, with 11 bases that match TRBD2. The CDR3 has 17 amino acids. The germline CDR1 and CDR2 sequences are KGHSH and LQKENI. V gave up 3 bases and J gave up 4 bases; unmatched junction bases: 8. CDR3 amino acids: CASSPFSGGGPYNEQFF. The CDR3 bases are TGTGCCAGCTCACCCTTTAGCGGGGGGGGACCATACAATGAGCAGTTCTTC.

The V and J genes are TRBV4-2 and TRBJ2-2; possibly TRBD2 for D (5 bases). With 1 base removed from V and 8 bases from J, the gap between germline ends came to 8 bases. CDR3 length: 13 amino acids. Germline values: CDR1 LGHNA, CDR2 YNFKEQ. CDR3: CASSQGETGELFF. The CDR3 bases are TGTGCCAGCAGCCAAGGGGAGACAGGGGAGCTGTTTTTT.

The CDR3 sequence: CASSWTGLTYEQYF. In nucleotides, the CDR3 is TGTGCCAGCAGTTGGACAGGGCTAACCTACGAGCAGTACTTC. The chain joins TRBV6-5 to TRBJ2-7; TRBD1 matches 8 bases. Germline V lookup: CDR1 MNHEY, CDR2 SVGAGI. J gave up 2 bases and V 4 bases, and 4 bases lay outside the gene matches. The CDR3 sequence is 14 residues long.